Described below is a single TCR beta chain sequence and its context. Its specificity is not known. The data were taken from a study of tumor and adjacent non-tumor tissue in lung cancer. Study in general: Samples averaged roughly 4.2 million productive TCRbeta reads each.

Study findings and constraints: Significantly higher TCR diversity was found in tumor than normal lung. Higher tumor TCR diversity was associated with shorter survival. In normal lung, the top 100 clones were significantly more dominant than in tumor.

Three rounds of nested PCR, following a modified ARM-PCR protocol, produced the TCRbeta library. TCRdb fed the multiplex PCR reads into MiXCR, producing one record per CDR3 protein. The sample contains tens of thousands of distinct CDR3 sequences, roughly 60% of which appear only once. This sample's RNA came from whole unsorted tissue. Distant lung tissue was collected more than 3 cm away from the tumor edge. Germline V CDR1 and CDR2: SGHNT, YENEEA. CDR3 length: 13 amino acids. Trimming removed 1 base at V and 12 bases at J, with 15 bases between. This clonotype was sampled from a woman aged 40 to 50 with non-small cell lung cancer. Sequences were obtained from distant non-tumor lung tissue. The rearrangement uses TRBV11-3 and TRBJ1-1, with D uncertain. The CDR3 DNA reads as TGTGCCAGCAGCTTAGCAACAAGGCAACAATCTTTCTTT. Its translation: CASSLATRQQSFF.